Below, 4 T cell receptor beta chains from the same sample are listed, as sequenced in a study of T cell changes during pregnancy in multiple sclerosis. The table came from immunoSEQ multiplex PCR; TCRdb's copy has only in-frame clones and leaves some out. Of 75,000 to 95,000 clones listed, approximately 92% were seen once; the top ten hold about 2%. The source was peripheral blood, collected after pregnancy. These receptors all stem from a female donor with multiple sclerosis, enrolled in a pregnancy study.

This rearrangement joins TRBV25-1 to TRBJ1-6; D is perhaps TRBD1 (6 bases). V shed 3 bases and J shed 11 bases, with 11 bases lying between them. Per the germline V gene, CDR1 is MGHDK and CDR2 is SYGVNS. This CDR3 is 13 amino acids long. CDR3 protein: CASSDGQRTPLHF. The CDR3 region has the DNA TGTGCCAGCAGTGATGGACAGAGGACACCCCTCCACTTT.

V is TRBV10-3 and J is TRBJ2-1; 9 nucleotides match TRBD1. V dropped 7 bases and J dropped 4; count of bases not matched to a gene: 8. The germline CDR1 and CDR2 sequences are ENHRY and SYGVKD. The CDR3 spans 15 residues. CDR3 sequence (DNA): TGTGCCATCAAAGGAGACAGGGGGGCATACAATGAGCAGTTCTTC. Its protein product is CAIKGDRGAYNEQFF.

This rearrangement joins TRBV19 to TRBJ2-5, with D maybe TRBD2 (7 bases). The CDR3 is 15 amino acids. V lost 5 bases and J lost 4, with 17 bases in between. From germline, CDR1 is LNHDA and CDR2 SQIVND (reference sequence). CDR3 loop: CASSYGGGRRETQYF. CDR3 coding DNA: TGTGCCAGTAGTTATGGGGGGGGGCGGAGAGAGACCCAGTACTTC.

V gene TRBV5-4 combines with J gene TRBJ2-3; a possible D gene is TRBD2 (6 bases). V lost 2 bases and J 5 bases, leaving 18 bases between the germline ends. Germline CDR1 and CDR2: SGHNT and YYREEE (reference sequence). This CDR3 region has 16 residues. This CDR3 is CASSFRGGVAKDTQYF. The CDR3 DNA is TGTGCCAGCAGCTTCCGCGGAGGGGTTGCGAAAGATACGCAGTATTTT.